A single sample gave rise to the 8 T cell receptor beta chains below, sequenced in a study of cytomegalovirus exposure and HLA in healthy donors (dated by TCRdb to about 2017). The protocol used for the library was the immunoSEQ multiplex PCR assay. For the multiplex PCR, a mixture combining 60 forward primers for TCR Vbeta segments and 13 reverse primers for TCR Jbeta segments was used. Entries here come from immuneACCESS through TCRdb and include only in-frame sequences with V and J called. Some clones fail to appear in such tables; in the studies checked, an unresolved V gene covers under half of the shortfall, and the cause of the remainder is unknown. Here the sample has about 160,000 clones; about 77% occur a single time. Of the sample, roughly 1.2% is held by the ten largest clones. Input material: PBMCs. These receptors all come from a woman between 45 and 65 years old in good health and CMV-seronegative.

The gene calls are TRBV28 and TRBJ2-1; D gene uncertain. This CDR3 contains 12 residues. The germline V gene has CDR1 MDHEN and CDR2 SYDVKM. V lost 3 bases, J lost 10 bases, and 10 bases lay in between. The CDR3 loop is CASSLPGSEQFF. CDR3 sequence (DNA): TGTGCCAGCAGTTTGCCCGGTAGCGAGCAGTTCTTC.

This clone was seen more than once but under ten times. The rearrangement joins TRBV11-3 to TRBJ1-1; D might be TRBD1 (5 bases). This CDR3 contains 14 residues. V was trimmed by 1 base and J by 2 bases, leaving 8 bases between them. CDR1 is SGHNT and CDR2 is YENEEA in the germline V gene. This CDR3 is CASSLAGTNTEAFF. In DNA, the CDR3 is TGTGCCAGCAGCTTAGCAGGGACTAACACTGAAGCTTTCTTT.

The chain uses TRBV6-1 and TRBJ1-5; 7 nucleotides match TRBD1. V lost 7 bases to trimming and J lost 3 bases; unmatched junction nucleotides: 9. This CDR3 has 15 amino acids. Germline CDR1 is MNHNS and CDR2 is SASEGT. DNA of the CDR3: TGTGCCAGCATCGAACAGGGGCTCCTCAATCAGCCCCAGCATTTT. Amino acids: CASIEQGLLNQPQHF.

This clone has only a few counts. Distinct nucleotide sequences in the sample also encode this CDR3. The rearrangement links TRBV28 to TRBJ2-2; D is unclear. This CDR3 spans 17 amino acids. The V and J ends lost 6 bases and 3 bases respectively, with 20 bases between them. CDR1 is MDHEN and CDR2 is SYDVKM in the germline V gene. Here the CDR3 DNA reads TGTGCCAGCAGCTCCCTTTTGGAATCGGGTTACACCGGGGAGCTGTTTTTT. This encodes CASSSLLESGYTGELFF.

This rearrangement joins TRBV15 to TRBJ1-1; 12 bases match TRBD1. This CDR3 is built from 17 residues. Germline lookup yields CDR1 LNHNV and CDR2 YYDKDF (reference sequence). The V segment lost 5 bases and the J segment 1 base; nucleotides outside the gene matches: 8. The CDR3 coding sequence is TGTGCCACCAGCCGGGGACAGGGGGCCTTGGGGAACACTGAAGCTTTCTTT. Encoded protein: CATSRGQGALGNTEAFF.

This sequence joins TRBV27 and TRBJ2-3, with 9 bases fitting TRBD2. Germline loops: CDR1 MNHEY, CDR2 SMNVEV (reference sequence). The trim removed 7 bases at V and 7 bases at J, leaving 9 bases unmatched. CDR3 length: 14 amino acids. The CDR3: CASKVAGVVNTQYF. The CDR3 bases are TGTGCCAGCAAGGTAGCGGGAGTGGTAAATACGCAGTATTTT.

This CDR3 reads CASSESGTSDTGELFF. CDR3 bases: TGTGCCAGCAGCGAATCCGGGACTAGCGACACCGGGGAGCTGTTTTTT. The chain recombines TRBV11-2 with TRBJ2-2; 10 nucleotides align to TRBD2. Germline V gives CDR1 SGHAT, CDR2 FQNNGV. After removal of 5 bases from V and 3 bases from J, the junction contained 6 bases not matched to a gene. The CDR3 is 16 residues long.

This clone showed up just once. CDR3 bases: TGTGCCAGCAGCTATAGCGGGTTAAGCTCCTACAATGAGCAGTTCTTC. This gives the protein CASSYSGLSSYNEQFF. The chain combines TRBV11-2 with TRBJ2-1, with 7 bases that match TRBD2. Germline V lookup: CDR1 SGHAT, CDR2 FQNNGV. The junction had 6 bases not matched to a gene; V was cut back by 4 bases and J by 0 bases. The CDR3 is made up of 16 amino acids.